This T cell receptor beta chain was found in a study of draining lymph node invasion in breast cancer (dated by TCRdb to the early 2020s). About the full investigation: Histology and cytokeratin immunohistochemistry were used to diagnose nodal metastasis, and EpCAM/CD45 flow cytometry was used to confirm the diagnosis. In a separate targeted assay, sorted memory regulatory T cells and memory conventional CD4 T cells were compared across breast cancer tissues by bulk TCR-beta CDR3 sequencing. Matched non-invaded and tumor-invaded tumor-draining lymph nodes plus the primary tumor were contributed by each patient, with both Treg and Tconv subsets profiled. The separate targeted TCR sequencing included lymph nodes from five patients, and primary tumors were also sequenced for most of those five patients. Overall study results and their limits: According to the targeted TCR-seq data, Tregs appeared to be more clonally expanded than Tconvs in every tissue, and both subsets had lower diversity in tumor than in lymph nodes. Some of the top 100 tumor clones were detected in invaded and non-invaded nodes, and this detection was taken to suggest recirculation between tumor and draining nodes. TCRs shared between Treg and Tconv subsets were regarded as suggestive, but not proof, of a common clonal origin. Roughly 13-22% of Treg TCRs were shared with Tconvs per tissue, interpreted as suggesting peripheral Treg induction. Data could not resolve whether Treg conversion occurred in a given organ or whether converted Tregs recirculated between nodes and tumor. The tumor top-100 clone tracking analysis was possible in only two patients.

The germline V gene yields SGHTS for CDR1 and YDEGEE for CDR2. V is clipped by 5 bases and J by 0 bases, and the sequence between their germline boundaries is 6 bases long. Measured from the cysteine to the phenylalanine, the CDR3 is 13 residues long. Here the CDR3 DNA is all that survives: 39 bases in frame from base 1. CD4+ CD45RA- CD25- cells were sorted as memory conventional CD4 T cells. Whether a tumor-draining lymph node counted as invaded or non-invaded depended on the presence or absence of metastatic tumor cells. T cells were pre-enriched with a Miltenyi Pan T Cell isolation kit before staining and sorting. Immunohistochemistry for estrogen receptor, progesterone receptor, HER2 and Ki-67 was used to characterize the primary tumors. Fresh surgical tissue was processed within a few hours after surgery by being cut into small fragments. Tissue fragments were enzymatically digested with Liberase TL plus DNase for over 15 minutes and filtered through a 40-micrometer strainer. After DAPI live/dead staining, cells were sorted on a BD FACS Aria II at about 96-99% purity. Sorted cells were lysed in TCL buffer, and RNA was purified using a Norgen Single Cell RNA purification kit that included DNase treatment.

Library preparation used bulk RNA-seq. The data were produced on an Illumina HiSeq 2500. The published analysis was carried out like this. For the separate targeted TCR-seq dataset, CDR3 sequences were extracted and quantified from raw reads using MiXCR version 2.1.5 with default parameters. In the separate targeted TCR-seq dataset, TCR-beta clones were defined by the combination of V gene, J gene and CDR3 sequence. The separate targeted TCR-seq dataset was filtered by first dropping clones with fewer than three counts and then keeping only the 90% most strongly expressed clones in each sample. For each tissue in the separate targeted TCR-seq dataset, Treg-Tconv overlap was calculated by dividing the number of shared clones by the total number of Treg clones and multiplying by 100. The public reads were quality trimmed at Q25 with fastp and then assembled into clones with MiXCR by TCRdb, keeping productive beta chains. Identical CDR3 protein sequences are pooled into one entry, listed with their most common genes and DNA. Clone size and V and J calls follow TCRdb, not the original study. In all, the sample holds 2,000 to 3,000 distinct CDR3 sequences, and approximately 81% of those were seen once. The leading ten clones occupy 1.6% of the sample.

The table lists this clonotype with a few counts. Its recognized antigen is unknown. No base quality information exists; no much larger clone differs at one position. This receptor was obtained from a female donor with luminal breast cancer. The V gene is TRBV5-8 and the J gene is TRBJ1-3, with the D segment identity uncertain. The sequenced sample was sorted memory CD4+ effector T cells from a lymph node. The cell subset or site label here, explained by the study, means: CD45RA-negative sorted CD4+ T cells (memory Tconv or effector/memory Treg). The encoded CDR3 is CASRVTSGNTIYF. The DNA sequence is TGTGCCAGCAGGGTAACCTCTGGAAACACCATATATTTT.